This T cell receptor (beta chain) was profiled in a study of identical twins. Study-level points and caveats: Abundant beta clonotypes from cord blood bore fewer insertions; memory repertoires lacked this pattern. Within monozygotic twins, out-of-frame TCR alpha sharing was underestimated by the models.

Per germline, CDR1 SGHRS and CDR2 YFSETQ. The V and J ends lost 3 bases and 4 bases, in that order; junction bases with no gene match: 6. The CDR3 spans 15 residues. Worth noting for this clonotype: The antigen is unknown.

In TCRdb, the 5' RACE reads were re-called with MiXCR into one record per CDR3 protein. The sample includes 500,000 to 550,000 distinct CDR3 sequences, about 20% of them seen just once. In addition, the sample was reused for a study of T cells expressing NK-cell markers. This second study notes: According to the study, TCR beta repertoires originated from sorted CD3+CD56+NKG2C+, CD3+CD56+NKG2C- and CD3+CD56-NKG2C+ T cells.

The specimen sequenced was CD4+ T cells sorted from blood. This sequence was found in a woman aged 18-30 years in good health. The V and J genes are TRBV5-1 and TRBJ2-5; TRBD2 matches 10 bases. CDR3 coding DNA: TGCGCCAGCAGCTCTAGCGGGAGAAACGGAGAGACCCAGTACTTC. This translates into CASSSSGRNGETQYF.